The next 3 T cell receptor beta chains were all read from a single sample in a study of blood T cell repertoires in COVID-19. TCRdb's table, derived via immunoSEQ multiplex PCR, lists solely in-frame clones and lacks some. The repertoire consists of around 240,000 clones, with about 80% occurring once and the leading ten covering 1.5% to 2%. The sample consisted of peripheral blood. These receptor sequences come from a woman at least 80 years old with acute or convalescent COVID-19.

The chain recombines TRBV7-8 with TRBJ2-7, with 12 bases that match TRBD2. The CDR3 spans 17 residues. Germline trimming cut 2 bases from V and 2 bases from J; bases unmatched to any gene: 7. Germline V gene lookup returns CDR1 SGHVS and CDR2 FQNEAQ. The CDR3 region is CASSLSDPSGGAYEQYF. For the CDR3, the DNA is TGTGCCAGCAGCTTAAGCGACCCTAGCGGGGGGGCCTACGAGCAGTACTTC.

This clone was seen more than once but under ten times. V is TRBV12-3 or TRBV12-4 and J is TRBJ2-7, with D maybe TRBD1 (5 bases). This CDR3 region has 13 residues. V lost 3 bases and J 2 bases, leaving 8 bases between the germline ends. CDR3 in DNA: TGTGCCAGCAGTTTGAGACAGCCCTACGAGCAGTACTTC. Its translation: CASSLRQPYEQYF.

The chain couples TRBV4-3 to TRBJ1-1; TRBD1 is a possible D gene (5 bases). Trimming removed 0 bases at V and 8 bases at J, with 7 bases between. This CDR3 has 12 amino acids. Germline V lookup: CDR1 LGHNA, CDR2 YSLEER. CDR3 sequence: CASSQEGGEAFF. CDR3 DNA: TGCGCCAGCAGCCAAGAGGGGGGAGAAGCTTTCTTT.